Below are 26 T cell receptor beta chains sequenced from a single sample in a study of T cell responses to AZD1222 COVID-19 vaccine. The table came from immunoSEQ multiplex PCR; TCRdb's copy has only in-frame clones and leaves some out. The sample lists some 130,000 clones, roughly 92% occurring once. This material consisted of peripheral blood, taken 28 days after the second AZD1222 dose. The receptors originated from an adult who received the AZD1222 COVID-19 vaccine.

The chain couples TRBV10-3 to TRBJ2-7; D remains ambiguous. Looked up from germline, CDR1 is ENHRY and CDR2 is SYGVKD. Trimming cost V 3 bases and J 4 bases, with 10 bases left between them. This CDR3 comprises 13 residues. CDR3 DNA: TGTGCCATCAGTGACCTCGTAGGGTACGAGCAGTACTTC. Residues: CAISDLVGYEQYF.

This chain uses TRBV6-5 with TRBJ2-7, with 7 nucleotides matching TRBD1. The CDR3 is 15 residues long. Looked up from germline, CDR1 is MNHEY and CDR2 is SVGAGI. The V gene end was trimmed by 0 bases and the J gene end by 3 bases; junction bases not matched to a gene: 5. CDR3 nucleotides: TGTGCCAGCAGTTACTCTCAGGGGGTACTCTACGAGCAGTACTTC. Protein: CASSYSQGVLYEQYF.

This chain joins TRBV19 and TRBJ2-1; D ambiguous. The CDR3 is 15 amino acids. The ends were cut back, 3 bases at V and 7 bases at J, with 16 bases in the middle. From germline, CDR1 is LNHDA and CDR2 SQIVND (reference sequence). The CDR3 spells CASSILPRLGNEQFF. The CDR3 DNA reads as TGTGCCAGTAGTATTCTGCCAAGGCTAGGGAATGAGCAGTTCTTC.

This chain joins TRBV3-1 (or the pseudogene TRBV3-2) and TRBJ2-6; tentative D call: TRBD1 (6 bases). The V and J ends lost 2 bases and 0 bases respectively, with 11 bases between them. The length of the CDR3 is 17 residues. The V gene's germline CDR1 is LGHDT and CDR2 YNNKEL (reference sequence). In nucleotides, the CDR3 is TGTGCCAGCAGCCAACGGACAGCCCGCTCTGGGGCCAACGTCCTGACTTTC. It is translated as CASSQRTARSGANVLTF.

The rearrangement joins TRBV27 to TRBJ1-1; D is ambiguous. V lost 3 bases and J lost 8, with 13 bases in between. Germline CDR1 reads MNHEY; CDR2 reads SMNVEV (reference sequence). The CDR3 covers 13 residues. The CDR3 coding sequence is TGTGCCAGCAGTTTGGTAGGGTTGGCGGAAGCTTTCTTT. Its protein product is CASSLVGLAEAFF.

V gene TRBV7-8 combines with J gene TRBJ2-7; D perhaps matches TRBD1 (6 bases). The CDR3 extends over 15 amino acids. Trimming stripped 2 bases from V and 7 bases from J, with 18 bases between. The germline V gene has CDR1 SGHVS and CDR2 FQNEAQ. The CDR3 sequence is CASSLNEGVLREQYF. CDR3 DNA: TGTGCCAGCAGCTTAAATGAGGGGGTCCTTCGGGAGCAGTACTTC. The full variable domain, in which reference TRBV7-8 and TRBJ2-7 provide the parts outside the CDR3, is GAGVSQSPRYKVAKRGQDVALRCDPISGHVSLFWYQQALGQGPEFLTYFQNEAQLDKSGLPSDRFFAERPEGSVSTLKIQRTQQEDSAVYLCASSLNEGVLREQYFGPGTRLTVT.

This CDR3 reads CASSPGRGYNEQFF. CDR3 sequence (DNA): TGTGCCAGCAGCCCCGGACGGGGATACAATGAGCAGTTCTTC. This chain links TRBV7-3 with TRBJ2-1; D is perhaps TRBD2 (5 bases). This CDR3 is built from 14 residues. Germline V gene lookup returns CDR1 SGHTA and CDR2 FQGTGA. The V end lost 5 bases, the J end lost 4 bases, and 12 bases lay between the germline ends.

This clone was detected once. This chain links TRBV14 with TRBJ2-7, with a possible D match to TRBD1 (6 bases). Trimming removed 4 bases from V and 4 bases from J, with 11 bases in between. The CDR3 runs to 13 residues. Germline V lookup: CDR1 SGHDN, CDR2 FVKESK. The CDR3 spells CASSRGTNYEQYF. CDR3 bases: TGTGCCAGCAGCCGAGGGACAAATTACGAGCAGTACTTC.

This chain connects TRBV7-3 to TRBJ1-1, with 8 bases fitting TRBD1. V gave up 4 bases and J gave up 4 bases; unmatched junction bases: 5. The CDR3 sequence is 14 residues long. The germline gives CDR1 SGHTA, CDR2 FQGTGA. CDR3 nucleotides: TGTGCCAGCAGCTCCCAGGGGGCGGTCACTGAAGCTTTCTTT. The encoded protein is CASSSQGAVTEAFF. Looking up the rest from reference TRBV7-3 and TRBJ1-1 gives the full variable domain: GAGVSQTPSNKVTEKGKYVELRCDPISGHTALYWYRQSLGQGPEFLIYFQGTGAADDSGLPNDRFFAVRPEGSVSTLKIQRTERGDSAVYLCASSSQGAVTEAFFGQGTRLTVV.

The chain joins TRBV9 to TRBJ1-4; 10 positions agree with TRBD1. J lost 8 bases, V lost 2 bases, and 6 bases had no gene match. This CDR3 has 15 amino acids. Germline CDR1 reads SGDLS; CDR2 reads YYNGEE. CDR3 region: CASSVFGTGEEKLFF. As DNA, the CDR3 is TGTGCCAGCAGCGTTTTCGGGACAGGGGAAGAAAAACTGTTTTTT.

The chain uses TRBV5-4 and TRBJ2-1; tentatively, D is TRBD2 (6 bases). Trimming cost V 5 bases and J 8 bases, with 17 bases left between them. CDR3 size: 14 residues. Germline V gives CDR1 SGHNT, CDR2 YYREEE (reference sequence). The CDR3: CASSSRLVGDEQFF. The CDR3 DNA reads as TGTGCCAGCAGTTCAAGACTAGTTGGCGATGAGCAGTTCTTC.

The chain is built from TRBV10-3 and TRBJ1-6, with TRBD1 as a possible D gene (5 bases). CDR1 ENHRY and CDR2 SYGVKD come from the germline V gene. V was trimmed by 10 bases and J by 7 bases, leaving 11 bases between them. This CDR3 is 12 amino acids long. CDR3 in DNA: TGTGCCAGCCAAGGGACCAATTCACCCCTCCACTTT. As protein: CASQGTNSPLHF.

V is TRBV11-2 and J is TRBJ2-5; 9 bases are shared with TRBD1. Germline lookup yields CDR1 SGHAT and CDR2 FQNNGV. The ends lost 3 bases at V and 5 bases at J; junction bases unmatched: 4. CDR3 length: 14 amino acids. This CDR3 is CASSLGQGLETQYF. Here the CDR3 DNA reads TGTGCCAGCAGCTTGGGACAGGGTTTGGAGACCCAGTACTTC.

The chain has TRBV10-3 and TRBJ2-5; D may be TRBD1 (6 bases). Trimming removed 0 bases from V and 1 base from J, with 9 bases in between. There are 15 residues in the CDR3. The V gene's germline CDR1 is ENHRY and CDR2 SYGVKD. The CDR3 spells CAISESGQPQETQYF. The CDR3, as DNA: TGTGCCATCAGTGAGTCCGGACAGCCCCAAGAGACCCAGTACTTC.

As concerns this clone: Its ends do not fully match the called genes, so a read error is possible. This chain uses TRBV6-1 with TRBJ2-7, with 9 bases matching TRBD1. The CDR3 is 15 residues long. From germline, CDR1 is MNHNS and CDR2 SASEGT. The CDR3 DNA is TGTGCCAGCACTGAACCGCGGACAGGGGTCTACGAGCAGTACTTC. This sequence encodes CASTEPRTGVYEQYF.

The DNA for the CDR3 is TGTGCCAGCAGCTTGGTCCAGGGGGACTTTTCTAACTATGGCTACACCTTC. This gives the protein CASSLVQGDFSNYGYTF. The genes are TRBV5-8 and TRBJ1-2, with 7 bases that match TRBD1. The V and J ends lost 0 bases and 0 bases, in that order; junction bases with no gene match: 8. The germline CDR1 and CDR2 sequences are SGHTS and YDEGEE. The CDR3 contains 17 residues.

This clone was counted only a few times. The rearrangement uses TRBV20-1 and TRBJ1-2; D is unresolved. The V gene's germline CDR1 is DFQATT and CDR2 SNEGSKA (reference sequence). The CDR3 length is 13 residues. Trimming stripped 3 bases from V and 4 bases from J, with 12 bases between. This CDR3 is CSASTYPPYGYTF. CDR3 bases: TGCAGTGCTAGTACCTACCCCCCCTATGGCTACACCTTC.

In its sample, this clone was seen a few times. This rearrangement joins TRBV27 to TRBJ2-4; a possible D gene is TRBD2 (6 bases). The CDR3 runs 15 residues. Germline V CDR1 and CDR2: MNHEY, SMNVEV (reference sequence). Trimming took off 6 bases at V and 3 bases at J, with 15 bases between the two ends. The CDR3 loop reads CASRYPREDKNIQYF. The CDR3 bases are TGTGCCAGCAGGTACCCGCGGGAAGACAAAAACATTCAGTACTTC.

This clone was seen repeatedly, ten times or more. This chain uses TRBV6-5 with TRBJ1-5, with D maybe TRBD1 (6 bases). CDR3 length: 15 amino acids. Germline V gene data show CDR1 as MNHEY and CDR2 as SVGAGI. V lost 5 bases and J lost 2, with 13 bases in between. The CDR3 sequence: CASSSLGGGNQPQHF. For the CDR3, the DNA is TGTGCCAGCAGTAGCCTTGGGGGCGGCAATCAGCCCCAGCATTTT.

The chain employs TRBV5-6 and TRBJ1-2; possibly TRBD1 for D (6 bases). This CDR3 is 14 amino acids long. The germline V gene encodes CDR1 SGHDT and CDR2 YYEEEE. V was trimmed by 7 bases and J by 8 bases, leaving 21 bases between them. The DNA for the CDR3 is TGTGCCAGCGAGGGGGTAGGGCGCATCAACGGCTACACCTTC. Translating it yields CASEGVGRINGYTF.

This chain joins TRBV2 and TRBJ1-5, with D unresolved. The CDR3 has 14 residues. V dropped 0 bases and J dropped 0 bases, with 3 bases sitting between them. Germline loops: CDR1 SNHLY, CDR2 FYNNEI. The DNA of the CDR3 is TGTGCCAGCAGTGAAGCTAATAGCAATCAGCCCCAGCATTTT. It is translated as CASSEANSNQPQHF.

The table lists this clone with a few counts. This chain joins TRBV29-1 and TRBJ2-7; D may be TRBD2 (6 bases). Looked up from germline, CDR1 is SQVTM and CDR2 is ANQGSEA. V was pared by 4 bases and J by 3 bases, with 10 bases between. The CDR3 length is 12 residues. The CDR3 spells CSVGREVYEQYF. CDR3 DNA sequence: TGCAGCGTTGGCAGGGAGGTCTACGAGCAGTACTTC.

The chain carries TRBV12-3 or TRBV12-4 and TRBJ1-2; D uncertain. This CDR3 region has 13 residues. V dropped 1 base and J dropped 1 base, with 4 bases sitting between them. CDR3 coding DNA: TGTGCCAGCAGTTTAGAGGATAACTATGGCTACACCTTC. Protein: CASSLEDNYGYTF.

The chain has TRBV5-1 and TRBJ1-2; the D is unclear. V was clipped by 0 bases and J by 6 bases, with 12 bases between them. Germline V gives CDR1 SGHRS, CDR2 YFSETQ. The CDR3 runs to 14 residues. The CDR3 nucleotides are TGCGCCAGCAGCTTGGATGCGGGAGGAGATGGCTACACCTTC. Translated, it gives CASSLDAGGDGYTF. The whole variable domain, remainder taken from reference TRBV5-1 and TRBJ1-2, is KAGVTQTPRYLIKTRGQQVTLSCSPISGHRSVSWYQQTPGQGLQFLFEYFSETQRNKGNFPGRFSGRQFSNSRSEMNVSTLELGDSALYLCASSLDAGGDGYTFGSGTRLTVV.

This chain uses TRBV5-5 with TRBJ2-7; weak D call: TRBD1 (6 bases). The germline gives CDR1 SGHKS, CDR2 YYEKEE (reference sequence). The CDR3 has 13 residues. V was trimmed by 0 bases and J by 3 bases, leaving 7 bases between them. For the CDR3, the DNA is TGTGCCAGCAGCTTGGGGGGACACTACGAGCAGTACTTC. Protein sequence: CASSLGGHYEQYF.

The chain couples TRBV6-5 to TRBJ2-1; 7 positions agree with TRBD2. The CDR3 sequence is 13 residues long. Trimming at V came to 5 bases and at J to 7 bases, leaving 5 bases not matched to a gene. Per germline, CDR1 MNHEY and CDR2 SVGAGI. DNA for the CDR3: TGTGCCAGCAGTACGGGAGGTCGAAATGAGCAGTTCTTC. It is translated as CASSTGGRNEQFF.